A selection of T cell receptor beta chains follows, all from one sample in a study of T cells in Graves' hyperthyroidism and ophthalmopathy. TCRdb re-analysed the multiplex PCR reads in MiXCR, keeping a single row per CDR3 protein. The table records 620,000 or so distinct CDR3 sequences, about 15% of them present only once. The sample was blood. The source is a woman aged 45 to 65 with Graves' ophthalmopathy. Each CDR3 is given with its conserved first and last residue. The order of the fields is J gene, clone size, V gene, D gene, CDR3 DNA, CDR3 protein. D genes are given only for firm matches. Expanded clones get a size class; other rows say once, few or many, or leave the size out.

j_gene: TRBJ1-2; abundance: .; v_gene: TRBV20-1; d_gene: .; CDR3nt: TGCAGTGCTATGGCTGGCCGAAACTATGGCTACACCTTC; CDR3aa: CSAMAGRNYGYTF
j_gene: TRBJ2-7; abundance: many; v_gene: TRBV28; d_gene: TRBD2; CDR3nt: TGTGCCAGCAGTCCGCCCTCCCGGCTAGCGGTCCCCTACGAGCAGTACTTC; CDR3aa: CASSPPSRLAVPYEQYF
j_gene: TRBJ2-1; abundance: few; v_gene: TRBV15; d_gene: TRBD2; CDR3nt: TGTGCCACCAATCCGGGACTAGTGGACAATGAGCAGTTCTTC; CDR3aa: CATNPGLVDNEQFF
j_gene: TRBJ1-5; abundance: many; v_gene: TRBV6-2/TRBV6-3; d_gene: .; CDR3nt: TGTGCCAGCAGATCCGGACCTGGGGGTTATAGCAATCAGCCCCAGCATTTT; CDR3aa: CASRSGPGGYSNQPQHF
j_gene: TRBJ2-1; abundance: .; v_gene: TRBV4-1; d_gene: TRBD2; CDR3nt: TGCGCCAGCAGCCAAGAAAAACGAGGGGTGACTAGCGGGAGACGTGAGCAGTTCTTC; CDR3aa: CASSQEKRGVTSGRREQFF
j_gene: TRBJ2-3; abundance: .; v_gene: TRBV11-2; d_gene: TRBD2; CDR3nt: TGTGCCAGCAGGCAACTAGCGGGTAGGACAGGAATCGGTCGTGGCACAGATACGCAGTATTTT; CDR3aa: CASRQLAGRTGIGRGTDTQYF
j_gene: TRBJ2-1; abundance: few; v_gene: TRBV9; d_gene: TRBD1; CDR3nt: TGTGCCAGCAGCGTAAGGGGGAGACCGGGACAGGGATTCAGTGAGCAGTTCTTC; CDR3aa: CASSVRGRPGQGFSEQFF
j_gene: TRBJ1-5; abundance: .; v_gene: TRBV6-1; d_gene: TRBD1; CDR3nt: TGTGCCAGCAGTTGGGGACAGGGCAATCAGCCCCAGCATTTT; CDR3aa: CASSWGQGNQPQHF
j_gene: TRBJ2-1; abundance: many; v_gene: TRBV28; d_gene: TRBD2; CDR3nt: TGTGCCAGCAAAGGGGTTAGCGGGAGGTTTTACAATGAGCAGTTCTTC; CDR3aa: CASKGVSGRFYNEQFF
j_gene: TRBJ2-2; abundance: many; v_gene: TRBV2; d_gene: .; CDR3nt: TGTGCCAGCATTAATCCGGGACAAGGGAAAGGTGGGGAGCTGTTTTTT; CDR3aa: CASINPGQGKGGELFF
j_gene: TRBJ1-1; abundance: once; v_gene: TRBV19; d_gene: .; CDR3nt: TGTGCCAGTAGATCCCTCGGGGCGAACACTGAAGCTTTCTTT; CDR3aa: CASRSLGANTEAFF
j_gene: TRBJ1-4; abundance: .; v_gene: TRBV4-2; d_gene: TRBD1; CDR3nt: TGTGCCAGCAGCCGCTACAGGGGAAATGAAAAACTGTTTTTT; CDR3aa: CASSRYRGNEKLFF
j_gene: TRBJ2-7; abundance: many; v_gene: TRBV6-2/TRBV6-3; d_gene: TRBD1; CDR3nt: TGTGCCAGCACCCGGGACAGCACCTACGAGCAGTACTTC; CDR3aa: CASTRDSTYEQYF
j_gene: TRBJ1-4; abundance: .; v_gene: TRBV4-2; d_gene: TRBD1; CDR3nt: TGTGCCAGCAGCTTAGCGGAACAGGGGGACGCTGAAAAACTGTTTTTT; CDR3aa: CASSLAEQGDAEKLFF
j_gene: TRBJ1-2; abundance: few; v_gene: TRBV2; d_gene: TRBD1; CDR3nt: TGTGCCAGCAGCCAGGGGGGGGCCGCTGGGAACTATGGCTACACCTTC; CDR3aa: CASSQGGAAGNYGYTF
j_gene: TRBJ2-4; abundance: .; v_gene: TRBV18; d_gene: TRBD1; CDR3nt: TGTGCCAGCTCACCCCGGGACAGGGGGCTAGCCAAAAACATTCAGTACTTC; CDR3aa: CASSPRDRGLAKNIQYF
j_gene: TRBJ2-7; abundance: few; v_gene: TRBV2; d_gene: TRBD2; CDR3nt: TGTGCCAGCAGGCAGCTCCCGGGACTAGCGGGATACGAGCAGTACTTC; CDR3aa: CASRQLPGLAGYEQYF
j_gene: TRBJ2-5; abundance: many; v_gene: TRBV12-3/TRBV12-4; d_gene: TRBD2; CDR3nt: TGTGCCAGCACCACTCTTCAGCTAGCGGGAGGGCTGGAGACCCAGTACTTC; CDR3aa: CASTTLQLAGGLETQYF
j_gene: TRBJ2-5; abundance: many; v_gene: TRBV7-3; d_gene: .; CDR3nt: TGTGCCAGCAGCTTATTCGGGAGAGGGGAGACCCAGTACTTC; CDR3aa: CASSLFGRGETQYF
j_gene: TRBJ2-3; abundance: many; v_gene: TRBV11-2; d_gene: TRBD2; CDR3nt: TGTGCCAGCAGAGATAGCGGGAGGGCCCCAGATACGCAGTATTTT; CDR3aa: CASRDSGRAPDTQYF
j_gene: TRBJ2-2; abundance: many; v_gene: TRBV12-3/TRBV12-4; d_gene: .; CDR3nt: TGTGCCAGCAGTTTAGAGGCCCCGGGGACCGGGGAGCTGTTTTTT; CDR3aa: CASSLEAPGTGELFF
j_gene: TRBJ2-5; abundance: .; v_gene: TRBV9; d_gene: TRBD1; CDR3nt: TGTGCCAGCAGCGCAACCGGGACAGGGCTGGAAGAGACCCAGTACTTC; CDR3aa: CASSATGTGLEETQYF
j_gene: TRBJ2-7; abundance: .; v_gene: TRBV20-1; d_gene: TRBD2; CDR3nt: TGCAGTTCAGGACTAGCGGGCTCCTACGAGCAGTACTTC; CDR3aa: CSSGLAGSYEQYF
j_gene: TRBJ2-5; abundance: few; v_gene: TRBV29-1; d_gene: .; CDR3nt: TGCAGTGCCACAGACGGAGGTGAGACCCAGTACTTC; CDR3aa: CSATDGGETQYF
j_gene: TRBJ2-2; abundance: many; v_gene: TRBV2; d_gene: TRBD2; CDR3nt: TGTGCCAGCCGGGGGGAATCGAACACCGGGGAGCTGTTTTTT; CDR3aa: CASRGESNTGELFF
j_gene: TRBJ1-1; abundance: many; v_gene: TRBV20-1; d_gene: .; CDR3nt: TGCAGTGACGGGACTCCCCCGAACACTGAAGCTTTCTTT; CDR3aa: CSDGTPPNTEAFF
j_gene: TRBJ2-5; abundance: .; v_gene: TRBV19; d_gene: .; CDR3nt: TGTGCCAGTAGTATGGGTGCCCCCCAAGAGACCCAGTACTTC; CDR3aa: CASSMGAPQETQYF
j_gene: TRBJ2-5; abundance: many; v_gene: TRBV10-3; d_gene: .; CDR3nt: TGTGCCACCCTCGCTAGGGTACGGGAGACCCAGTACTTC; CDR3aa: CATLARVRETQYF
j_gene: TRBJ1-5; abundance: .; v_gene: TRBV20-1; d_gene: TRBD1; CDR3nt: TGCAGTGCTTTCGACCGGGACAGGGGGTTGTTTTATCAGCCCCAGCATTTT; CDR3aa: CSAFDRDRGLFYQPQHF